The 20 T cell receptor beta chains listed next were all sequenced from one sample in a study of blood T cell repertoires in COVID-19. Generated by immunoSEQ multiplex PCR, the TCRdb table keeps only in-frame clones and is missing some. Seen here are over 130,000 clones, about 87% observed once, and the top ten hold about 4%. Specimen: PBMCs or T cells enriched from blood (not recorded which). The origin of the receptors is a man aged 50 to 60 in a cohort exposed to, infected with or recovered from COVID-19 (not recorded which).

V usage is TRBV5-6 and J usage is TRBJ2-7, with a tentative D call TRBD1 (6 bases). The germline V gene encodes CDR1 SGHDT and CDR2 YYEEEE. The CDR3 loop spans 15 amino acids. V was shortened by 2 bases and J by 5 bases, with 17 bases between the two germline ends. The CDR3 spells CASSFLSTGSHEQYF. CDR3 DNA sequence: TGTGCCAGCAGCTTTCTTTCGACAGGAAGCCACGAGCAGTACTTC.

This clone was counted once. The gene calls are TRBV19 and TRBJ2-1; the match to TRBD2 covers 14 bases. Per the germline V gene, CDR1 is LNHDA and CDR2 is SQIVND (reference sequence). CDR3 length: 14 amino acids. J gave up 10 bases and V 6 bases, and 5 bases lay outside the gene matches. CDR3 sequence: CASRGTSGRGEQFF. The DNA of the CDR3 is TGTGCCAGTAGGGGGACTAGCGGGAGAGGGGAGCAGTTCTTC.

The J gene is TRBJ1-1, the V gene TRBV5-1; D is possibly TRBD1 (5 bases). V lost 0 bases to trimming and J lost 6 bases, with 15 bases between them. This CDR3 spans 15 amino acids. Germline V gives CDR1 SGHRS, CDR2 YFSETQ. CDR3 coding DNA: TGCGCCAGCAGCTTGGACCCGGGGGGAGGCGCTGAAGCTTTCTTT. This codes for CASSLDPGGGAEAFF.

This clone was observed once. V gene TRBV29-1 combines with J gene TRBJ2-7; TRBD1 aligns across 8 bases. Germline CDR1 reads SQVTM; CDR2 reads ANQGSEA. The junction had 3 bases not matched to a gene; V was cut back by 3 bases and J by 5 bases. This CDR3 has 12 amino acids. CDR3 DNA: TGCAGCGTTGAGGACAGGGCAGACGAGCAGTACTTC. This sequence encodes CSVEDRADEQYF.

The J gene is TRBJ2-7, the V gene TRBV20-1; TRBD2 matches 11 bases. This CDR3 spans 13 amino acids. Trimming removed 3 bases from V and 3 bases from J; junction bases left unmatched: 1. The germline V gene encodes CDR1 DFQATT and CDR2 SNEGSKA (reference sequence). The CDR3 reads CSASLAGGYEQYF. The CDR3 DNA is TGCAGTGCTAGTCTAGCGGGAGGCTACGAGCAGTACTTC.

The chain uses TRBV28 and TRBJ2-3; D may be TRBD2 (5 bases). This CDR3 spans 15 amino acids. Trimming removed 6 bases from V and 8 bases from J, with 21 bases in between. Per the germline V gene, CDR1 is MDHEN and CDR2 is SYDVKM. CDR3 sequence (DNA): TGTGCCAGCAGCCCGGCGGGCCCTCTCCCGGGTACGCAGTATTTT. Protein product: CASSPAGPLPGTQYF. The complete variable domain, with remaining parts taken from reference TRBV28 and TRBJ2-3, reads DVKVTQSSRYLVKRTGEKVFLECVQDMDHENMFWYRQDPGLGLRLIYFSYDVKMKEKGDIPEGYSVSREKKERFSLILESASTNQTSMYLCASSPAGPLPGTQYFGPGTRLTVL.

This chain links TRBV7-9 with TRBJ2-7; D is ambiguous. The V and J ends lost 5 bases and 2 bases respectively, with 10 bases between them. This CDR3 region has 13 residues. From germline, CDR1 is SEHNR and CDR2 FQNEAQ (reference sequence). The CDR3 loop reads CASSRGRAYEQYF. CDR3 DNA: TGTGCCAGCAGCCGTGGGCGAGCCTACGAGCAGTACTTC.

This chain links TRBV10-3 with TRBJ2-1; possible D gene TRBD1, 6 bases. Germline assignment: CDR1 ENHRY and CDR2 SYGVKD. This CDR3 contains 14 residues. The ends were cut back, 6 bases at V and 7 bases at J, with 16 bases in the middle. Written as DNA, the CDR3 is TGTGCCATCAGGGACAGTCAAGCTGGGAATGAGCAGTTCTTC. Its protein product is CAIRDSQAGNEQFF.

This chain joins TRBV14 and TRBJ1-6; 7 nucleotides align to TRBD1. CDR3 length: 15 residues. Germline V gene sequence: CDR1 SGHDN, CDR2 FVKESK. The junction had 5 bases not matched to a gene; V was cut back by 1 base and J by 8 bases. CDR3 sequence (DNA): TGTGCCAGCAGCCAAGCCGGGACAGCTTATTCACCCCTCCACTTT. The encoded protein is CASSQAGTAYSPLHF.

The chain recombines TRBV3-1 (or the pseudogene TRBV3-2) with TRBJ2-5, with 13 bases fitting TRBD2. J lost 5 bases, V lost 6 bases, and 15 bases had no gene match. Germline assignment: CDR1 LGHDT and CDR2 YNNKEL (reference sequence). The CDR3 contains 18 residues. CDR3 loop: CASSGLAGVRGGVETQYF. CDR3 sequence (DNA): TGTGCCAGCAGTGGACTAGCGGGAGTCCGAGGGGGGGTGGAGACCCAGTACTTC.

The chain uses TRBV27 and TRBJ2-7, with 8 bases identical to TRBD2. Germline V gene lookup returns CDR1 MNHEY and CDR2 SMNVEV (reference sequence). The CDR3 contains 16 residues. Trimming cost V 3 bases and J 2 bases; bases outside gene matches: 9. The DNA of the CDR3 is TGTGCCAGCAGTTTCAATAGCGGGGTTGGGCCCTACGAGCAGTACTTC. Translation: CASSFNSGVGPYEQYF.

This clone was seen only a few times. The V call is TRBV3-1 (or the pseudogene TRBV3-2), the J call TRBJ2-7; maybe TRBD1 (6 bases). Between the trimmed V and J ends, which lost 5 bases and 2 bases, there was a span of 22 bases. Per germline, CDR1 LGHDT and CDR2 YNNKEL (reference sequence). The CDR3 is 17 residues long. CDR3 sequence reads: CASSDSRWGRVTYEQYF. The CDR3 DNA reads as TGTGCCAGCAGCGATTCCCGCTGGGGGCGGGTGACCTACGAGCAGTACTTC.

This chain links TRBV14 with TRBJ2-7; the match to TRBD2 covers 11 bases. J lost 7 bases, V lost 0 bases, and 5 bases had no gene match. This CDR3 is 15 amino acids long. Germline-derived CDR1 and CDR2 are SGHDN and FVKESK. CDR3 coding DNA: TGTGCCAGCAGCCAAGAACTAGCGGGGGTGAGGGAGCAGTACTTC. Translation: CASSQELAGVREQYF.

In DNA, the CDR3 is TGTGCCAGCAGACCCCTAAAGGCGACTAGCGGGGGATTCACAGATACGCAGTATTTT. Amino acid sequence: CASRPLKATSGGFTDTQYF. The chain combines TRBV27 with TRBJ2-3, with 12 positions matching TRBD2. This CDR3 contains 19 residues. The germline V gene has CDR1 MNHEY and CDR2 SMNVEV (reference sequence). With 6 bases clipped from V and 2 bases from J, the junction kept 15 bases outside the gene matches.

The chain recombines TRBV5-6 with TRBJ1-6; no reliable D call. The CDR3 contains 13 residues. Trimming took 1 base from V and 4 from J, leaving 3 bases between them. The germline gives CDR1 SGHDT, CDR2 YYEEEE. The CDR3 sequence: CASSLRYNSPLHF. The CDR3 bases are TGTGCCAGCAGCTTGCGGTATAATTCACCCCTCCACTTT.

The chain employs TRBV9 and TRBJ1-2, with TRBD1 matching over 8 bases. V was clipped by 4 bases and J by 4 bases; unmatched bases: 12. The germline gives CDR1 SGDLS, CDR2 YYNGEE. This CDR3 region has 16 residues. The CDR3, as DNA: TGTGCCAGCAGCATCCGTGGGACAGGCGGAATCTATGGCTACACCTTC. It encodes CASSIRGTGGIYGYTF.

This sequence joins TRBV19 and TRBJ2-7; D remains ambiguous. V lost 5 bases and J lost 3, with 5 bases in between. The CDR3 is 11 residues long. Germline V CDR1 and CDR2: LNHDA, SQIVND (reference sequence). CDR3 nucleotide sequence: TGTGCCAGTAGTTTCGGCTACGAGCAGTACTTC. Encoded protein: CASSFGYEQYF.

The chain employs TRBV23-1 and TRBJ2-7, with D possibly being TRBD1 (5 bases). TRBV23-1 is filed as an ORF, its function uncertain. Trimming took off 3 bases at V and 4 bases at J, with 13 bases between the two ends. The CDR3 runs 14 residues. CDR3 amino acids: CASSQGPNVYEQYF. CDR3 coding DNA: TGCGCCAGCAGTCAGGGGCCTAACGTATACGAGCAGTACTTC.

CDR3 nucleotides: TGTGCCAGCAGCGTAGGTTGGGCGGGGGGGCTCGAGCAGTACTTC. Protein product: CASSVGWAGGLEQYF. This sequence joins TRBV9 and TRBJ2-7; 9 bases agree with TRBD2. Per germline, CDR1 SGDLS and CDR2 YYNGEE. The V segment lost 0 bases and the J segment 6 bases; nucleotides outside the gene matches: 7. This CDR3 is built from 15 residues.

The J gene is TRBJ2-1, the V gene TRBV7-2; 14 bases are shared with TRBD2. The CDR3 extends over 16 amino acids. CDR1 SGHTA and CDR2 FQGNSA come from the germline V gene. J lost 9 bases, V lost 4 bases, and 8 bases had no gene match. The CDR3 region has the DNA TGTGCCAGCAGCTCACGGACTAGCGGGGGGTCGGGTGAGCAGTTCTTC. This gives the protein CASSSRTSGGSGEQFF.